This T cell receptor (beta chain) was sequenced during a study of blood T cell repertoires in COVID-19. Study as a whole: Material from acute and convalescent COVID-19 was sourced from the United States, Italy and Spain. T cells, B-cell-depleted T cells, or PBMCs supplied cDNA or gDNA.

Germline CDR1 is LGHDT and CDR2 is YNNKEL (reference sequence). This CDR3 comprises 13 residues. The V gene lost 2 bases and the J gene lost 1 base, with 4 bases spanning the gap. Generated by immunoSEQ multiplex PCR, the TCRdb table keeps only in-frame clones and is missing some. The repertoire holds approximately 140,000 clones, over 75% seen once, with roughly 8% in the top ten. The source is an older woman with COVID-19, enrolled during active disease. The rearrangement links TRBV3-1 (or the pseudogene TRBV3-2) to TRBJ2-3, with unresolved D. The sequenced material came from peripheral blood. CDR3 region: CASSQLRTDTQYF. The CDR3 DNA is TGTGCCAGCAGCCAACTTCGCACAGATACGCAGTATTTT.